The rows below give T cell receptor beta chains drawn from one sample of a study of T cells in Graves' hyperthyroidism and ophthalmopathy. MiXCR, run by TCRdb on the multiplex PCR reads, gives a single entry per CDR3 protein. The sample holds 550,000 to 800,000 distinct CDR3 sequences; 16% are singletons and the top ten take roughly 8%. Sequencing was performed on blood. These receptors all come from a man in his late teens or twenties with Graves' hyperthyroidism. The CDR3 runs from the conserved cysteine through the conserved F or W. A D gene is named only where the DNA matches it firmly. Clone size is stated in some rows and not others, as once, few, many or a class when expanded.

abundance,d_gene,v_gene,j_gene,CDR3nt,CDR3aa
many,TRBD2,TRBV7-2,TRBJ2-1,TGTGCCAGCAGCTTAGTCTCATCCCTGACTAGCGGGAAGCAGTTCTTC,CASSLVSSLTSGKQFF
.,TRBD1,TRBV6-1,TRBJ2-3,TGTGCCAGCAGTGAAGAGGTATGGGACAGGGCATCAGATACGCAGTATTTT,CASSEEVWDRASDTQYF
.,.,TRBV19,TRBJ2-7,TGTGCCAGTAGTTTGGGGAGCCCCTACGAGCAGTACTTC,CASSLGSPYEQYF
.,TRBD1,TRBV20-1,TRBJ2-7,TGCAGTGCTAGATCACCGACAGGGGTTCAGGAGCAGTACTTC,CSARSPTGVQEQYF
few,.,TRBV6-1,TRBJ2-7,TGTGCCAGCAGAGACGGCGGAAACGGCCACGAGCAGTACTTC,CASRDGGNGHEQYF
many,TRBD1,TRBV28,TRBJ2-4,TGTGCCAGCAGTTTCGGCAGGGGGCGCCGAAACATTCAGTACTTC,CASSFGRGRRNIQYF
few,.,TRBV19,TRBJ2-6,TGTGCCAGTAGTACAGGGGATGGGGCCAACGTCCTGACTTTC,CASSTGDGANVLTF
few,.,TRBV5-1,TRBJ2-1,TGCGCCAGCAGCCTGGACATGGGCGGGTATTCCTACAATGAGCAGTTCTTC,CASSLDMGGYSYNEQFF
many,.,TRBV9,TRBJ2-7,TGTGCCAGCAGCCCCCCAGGGGAAGGCGAGCAGTACTTC,CASSPPGEGEQYF
.,.,TRBV6-4,TRBJ2-3,TGTGCCAGCAGTGACTCCGCCGGAGCAGATACGCAGTATTTT,CASSDSAGADTQYF
few,TRBD2,TRBV19,TRBJ2-1,TGTGCCAGTATAAGGGCGGGAGGAAGGTACAATGAGCAGTTCTTC,CASIRAGGRYNEQFF
.,TRBD2,TRBV20-1,TRBJ2-7,TGCAGTGCTAGCTCGACTAGCGGGAGAGGATACGAGCAGTACTTC,CSASSTSGRGYEQYF
.,TRBD1,TRBV27,TRBJ2-7,TGTGCCAGCAGCTTATCCCAGGGGGCTAGCAGCTACGAGCAGTACTTC,CASSLSQGASSYEQYF
few,.,TRBV28,TRBJ1-2,TGTGCCAGCAGGTCAGATGCCTGGACCGGGGGCTACACCTTC,CASRSDAWTGGYTF
many,TRBD1,TRBV7-3,TRBJ2-5,TGTGCCAGCAGCGCGACAGGGCAAGAGACCCAGTACTTC,CASSATGQETQYF